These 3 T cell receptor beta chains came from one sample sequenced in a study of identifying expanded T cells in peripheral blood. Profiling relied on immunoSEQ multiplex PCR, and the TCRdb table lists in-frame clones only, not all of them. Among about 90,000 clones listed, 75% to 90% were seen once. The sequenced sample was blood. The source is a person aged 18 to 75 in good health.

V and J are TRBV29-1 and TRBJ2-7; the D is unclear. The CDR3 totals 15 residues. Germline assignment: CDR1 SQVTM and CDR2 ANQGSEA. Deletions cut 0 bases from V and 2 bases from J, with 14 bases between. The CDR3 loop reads CSVEDRRTSTYEQYF. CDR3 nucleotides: TGCAGCGTTGAAGATCGACGGACGTCCACCTACGAGCAGTACTTC.

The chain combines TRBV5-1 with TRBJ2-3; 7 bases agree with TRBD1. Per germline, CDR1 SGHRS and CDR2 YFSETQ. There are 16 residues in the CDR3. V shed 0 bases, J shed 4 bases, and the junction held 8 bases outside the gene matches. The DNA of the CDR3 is TGCGCCAGCAGCTTGGGCCTGGGACAGCCTTCAGATACGCAGTATTTT. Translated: CASSLGLGQPSDTQYF.

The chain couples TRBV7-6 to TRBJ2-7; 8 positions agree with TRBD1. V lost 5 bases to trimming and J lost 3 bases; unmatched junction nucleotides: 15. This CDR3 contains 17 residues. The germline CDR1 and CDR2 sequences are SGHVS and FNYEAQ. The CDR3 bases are TGTGCCAGCAGCAATAATCCGGATGACAGGGGATTCTACGAGCAGTACTTC. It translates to CASSNNPDDRGFYEQYF. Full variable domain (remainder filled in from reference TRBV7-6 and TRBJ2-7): GAGVSQSPRYKVTKRGQDVALRCDPISGHVSLYWYRQALGQGPEFLTYFNYEAQQDKSGLPNDRFSAERPEGSISTLTIQRTEQRDSAMYRCASSNNPDDRGFYEQYFGPGTRLTVT.